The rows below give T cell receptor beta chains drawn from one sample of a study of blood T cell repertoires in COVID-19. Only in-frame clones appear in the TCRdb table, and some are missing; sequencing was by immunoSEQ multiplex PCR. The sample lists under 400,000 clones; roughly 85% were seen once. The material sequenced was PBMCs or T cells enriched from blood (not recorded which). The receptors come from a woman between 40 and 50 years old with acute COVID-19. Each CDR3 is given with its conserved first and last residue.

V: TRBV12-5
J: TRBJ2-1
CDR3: CASGLVERGQGEQFF

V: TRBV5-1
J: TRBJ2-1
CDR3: CASSLGLAGGPVEQFF

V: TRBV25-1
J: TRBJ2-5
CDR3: CASMLAGGYRETQYF

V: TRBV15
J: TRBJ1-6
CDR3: CATSREITNRASVYNSPLHF

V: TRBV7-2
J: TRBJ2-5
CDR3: CASSFSGETQYF

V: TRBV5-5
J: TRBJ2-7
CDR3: CASSLGSTTGRYEQYF

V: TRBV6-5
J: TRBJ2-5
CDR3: CASRRGPRETQYF

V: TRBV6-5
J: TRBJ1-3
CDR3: CASRRGASSGNTIYF

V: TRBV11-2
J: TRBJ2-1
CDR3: CASLLAASYNEQFF

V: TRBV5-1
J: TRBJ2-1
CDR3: CASSPGQIAYNEQFF

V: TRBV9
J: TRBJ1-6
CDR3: CASSVEDEGSPLHF

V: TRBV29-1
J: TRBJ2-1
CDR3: CSVVGPDGQSSSYNEQFF

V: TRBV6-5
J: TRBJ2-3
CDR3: CASSSGTSGADTQYF

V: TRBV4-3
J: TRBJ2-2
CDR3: CASSQDAGQGYVTGELFF

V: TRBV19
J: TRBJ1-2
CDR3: CASSQETGGGYTF

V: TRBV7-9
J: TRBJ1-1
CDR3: CGWRDRGRNTEAFF

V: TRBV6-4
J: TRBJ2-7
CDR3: CASSGSINGTKVYEQYF

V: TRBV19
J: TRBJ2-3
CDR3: CASSVIQGDTQYF

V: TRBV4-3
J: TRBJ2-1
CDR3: CASSQGLAGGPPSSYNEQFF

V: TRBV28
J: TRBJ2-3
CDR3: CASSSGTSGRADTQYF

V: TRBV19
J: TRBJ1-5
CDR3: CASRDRGYSNQPQHF

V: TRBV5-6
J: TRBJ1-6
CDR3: CASSLYWTGDNSPLHF

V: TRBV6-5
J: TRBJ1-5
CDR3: CASRSGQGNNQPQHF

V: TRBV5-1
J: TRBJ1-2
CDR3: CASSPDKGGYTF

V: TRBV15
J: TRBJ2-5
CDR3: CATSRGNWDRGETQYF

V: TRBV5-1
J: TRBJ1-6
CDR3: CASSSYSTGSLGNSPLHF

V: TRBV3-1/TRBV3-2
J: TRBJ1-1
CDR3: CASSRHPGGNTEAFF

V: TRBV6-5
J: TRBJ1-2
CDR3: CASTSRGRAIYGYTF